A single sample is the source of the 28 T cell receptor beta chains below, sequenced in a study of cytomegalovirus exposure and HLA in healthy donors. PCR employed 60 Vbeta and 13 Jbeta primers. TCRdb's copy holds only in-frame clones and misses some; the assay was immunoSEQ multiplex PCR. This table has tens of thousands of clones, about 80% appearing once. Sequencing was done on a sample of PBMCs. The receptors were sampled from a man aged 45-65 years in good health and CMV-seronegative.

This chain joins TRBV7-8 and TRBJ1-2; 7 bases are a match to TRBD1. Unmatched junction bases numbered 0, after V lost 0 bases and J lost 2 bases. The germline CDR1 and CDR2 sequences are SGHVS and FQNEAQ. The CDR3 covers 14 residues. The CDR3 nucleotides are TGTGCCAGCAGCTTAGCGGGACAGAACTATGGCTACACCTTC. It is translated as CASSLAGQNYGYTF.

The chain uses TRBV11-3 and TRBJ1-1, with D maybe TRBD1 (5 bases). CDR3 length: 14 amino acids. The V gene's germline CDR1 is SGHNT and CDR2 YENEEA. The V end was cut by 4 bases, the J end by 1 base, with 10 bases between. This CDR3 is CASSSRGANTEAFF. For the CDR3, the DNA is TGTGCCAGCAGCTCCCGTGGGGCGAACACTGAAGCTTTCTTT.

The genes are TRBV6-1 and TRBJ2-5; D not certain. The closer fit of TRBJ2-7 to the DNA end suggests the J call may be wrong. This CDR3 is built from 11 residues. Germline CDR1 and CDR2: MNHNS and SASEGT. The CDR3 reads CASSPKYEQYF. CDR3 nucleotides: TGTGCCAGCAGCCCCAAGTACGAGCAGTACTTC.

Remarks on this clone: The junction departs from the called germline gene at one end, perhaps through a read error. The CDR3 loop reads CASSLGTGARARF. CDR3 DNA sequence: TGTGCCAGCAGTTTAGGGACAGGGGCCCGGGCAAGGTTT. The rearrangement uses TRBV27 and TRBJ1-4; 10 bases line up with TRBD1. The CDR3 has 13 amino acids. CDR1 is MNHEY, CDR2 SMNVEV, per germline (reference sequence).

This chain links TRBV7-8 with TRBJ1-4, with D perhaps matching TRBD1 (6 bases). V was pared by 5 bases and J by 5 bases, with 15 bases between. The germline V gene encodes CDR1 SGHVS and CDR2 FQNEAQ. The CDR3 contains 15 residues. DNA of the CDR3: TGTGCCAGCAGCACGGTGACAGGATTAAATGAAAAACTGTTTTTT. It is translated as CASSTVTGLNEKLFF.

This sequence joins TRBV28 and TRBJ1-5; TRBD1 agrees at 10 bases. This CDR3 region has 15 residues. Looked up from germline, CDR1 is MDHEN and CDR2 is SYDVKM. Trimming at V came to 6 bases and at J to 6 bases, leaving 8 bases not matched to a gene. CDR3 sequence (DNA): TGTGCCAGCAGCCCGACCGGGACAGGGGTTCAGCCCCAGCATTTT. Translated: CASSPTGTGVQPQHF.

The rearrangement links TRBV11-2 to TRBJ2-7, with TRBD1 matching over 7 bases. This CDR3 contains 16 residues. V lost 5 bases to trimming and J lost 3 bases; unmatched junction nucleotides: 13. Germline V gene sequence: CDR1 SGHAT, CDR2 FQNNGV. The CDR3 bases are TGTGCCAGCAGCGCAATACAGGGGCCATCCTTCTACGAGCAGTACTTC. Its protein product is CASSAIQGPSFYEQYF. Full variable domain (remainder filled in from reference TRBV11-2 and TRBJ2-7): EAGVAQSPRYKIIEKRQSVAFWCNPISGHATLYWYQQILGQGPKLLIQFQNNGVVDDSQLPKDRFSAERLKGVDSTLKIQPAKLEDSAVYLCASSAIQGPSFYEQYFGPGTRLTVT.

The chain links TRBV15 to TRBJ1-5; the match to TRBD1 covers 7 bases. This CDR3 comprises 17 residues. From germline, CDR1 is LNHNV and CDR2 YYDKDF (reference sequence). V dropped 4 bases and J dropped 2; count of bases not matched to a gene: 11. CDR3 protein: CATSTRDSVFGNQPQHF. The CDR3 DNA follows: TGTGCCACCAGCACCCGGGACAGCGTCTTTGGCAATCAGCCCCAGCATTTT.

There are a few counts of this clone. The V call is TRBV7-9, the J call TRBJ2-2; weak D call: TRBD1 (6 bases). Germline V gene data show CDR1 as SEHNR and CDR2 as FQNEAQ (reference sequence). The V end lost 1 base, the J end lost 7 bases, and 10 bases lay between the germline ends. The CDR3 spans 14 residues. The CDR3 region has the DNA TGTGCCAGCAGCTTAGTGGGGGCTGTCGGGGAGCTGTTTTTT. Amino acid sequence: CASSLVGAVGELFF. The full variable domain, rest sourced from reference TRBV7-9 and TRBJ2-2, is DTGVSQNPRHKITKRGQNVTFRCDPISEHNRLYWYRQTLGQGPEFLTYFQNEAQLEKSRLLSDRFSAERPKGSFSTLEIQRTEQGDSAMYLCASSLVGAVGELFFGEGSRLTVL.

V and J are TRBV27 and TRBJ1-6, with TRBD1 matching 10 bases. V lost 3 bases to trimming and J lost 7 bases; unmatched junction nucleotides: 6. Looked up from germline, CDR1 is MNHEY and CDR2 is SMNVEV (reference sequence). The CDR3 is made up of 16 amino acids. The CDR3: CASSFGQGVENSPLHF. The CDR3 region has the DNA TGTGCCAGCAGTTTCGGACAGGGGGTTGAGAATTCACCCCTCCACTTT.

V is TRBV6-1 and J is TRBJ2-7; TRBD2 matches at 9 bases. CDR3 length equals 15 residues. CDR1 is MNHNS, CDR2 SASEGT, per germline. V lost 2 bases and J lost 0; bases outside the gene matches: 2. In DNA form, the CDR3 reads TGTGCCAGCAGTGAACAGACTAGCGGCTCCTACGAGCAGTACTTC. Amino acids: CASSEQTSGSYEQYF.

The chain employs TRBV6-6 and TRBJ1-3; D is ambiguous. The V gene lost 7 bases and the J gene lost 0 bases, with 4 bases spanning the gap. Germline lookup yields CDR1 MNHNY and CDR2 SVGAGI (reference sequence). CDR3 length: 12 amino acids. CDR3 sequence: CASTISGNTIYF. Here the CDR3 DNA reads TGTGCCAGCACTATCTCTGGAAACACCATATATTTT.

The chain links TRBV30 to TRBJ1-1, with 9 bases identical to TRBD1. Trimming cost V 0 bases and J 3 bases; bases outside gene matches: 5. Germline V gene sequence: CDR1 GTSNPN, CDR2 SVGIG (reference sequence). There are 15 residues in the CDR3. CDR3 sequence reads: CAWSVAQGAYTEAFF. In DNA form, the CDR3 reads TGTGCCTGGAGTGTTGCACAGGGGGCCTACACTGAAGCTTTCTTT.

This clone was detected a few times. V is TRBV4-2 and J is TRBJ1-4; 7 bases map to TRBD1. V was pared by 3 bases and J by 8 bases, with 6 bases of the junction left unmatched. In germline, CDR1 is LGHNA, CDR2 YNFKEQ. This CDR3 is built from 14 residues. For the CDR3, the DNA is TGTGCCAGCAGCCAGATGACAGGGAGGGAAAAACTGTTTTTT. It is translated as CASSQMTGREKLFF.

This rearrangement joins TRBV29-1 to TRBJ2-4; 9 bases fit TRBD2. This CDR3 has 17 amino acids. Germline CDR1 SQVTM, CDR2 ANQGSEA. V lost 0 bases and J lost 1; bases outside the gene matches: 7. CDR3 DNA: TGCAGCGTTGAAGATCGGGGGGCGGGGGGGGCCAAAAACATTCAGTACTTC. Amino acids: CSVEDRGAGGAKNIQYF. Full variable domain (missing parts from reference TRBV29-1 and TRBJ2-4): SAVISQKPSRDICQRGTSLTIQCQVDSQVTMMFWYRQQPGQSLTLIATANQGSEATYESGFVIDKFPISRPNLTFSTLTVSNMSPEDSSIYLCSVEDRGAGGAKNIQYFGAGTRLSVL.

J is TRBJ2-7 and V is TRBV9, with D tentatively TRBD1 (5 bases). V lost 0 bases and J 3 bases, leaving 10 bases between the germline ends. Germline V CDR1 and CDR2: SGDLS, YYNGEE. The CDR3 length is 14 residues. CDR3 protein: CASSVGQGNYEQYF. The CDR3 nucleotides read TGTGCCAGCAGCGTAGGGCAGGGCAACTACGAGCAGTACTTC.

The J gene is TRBJ2-7, the V gene TRBV6-1; D is ambiguous. Trimming left V 6 bases short and J 2 bases short, with 5 bases between. The CDR3 contains 11 residues. Germline V gene data show CDR1 as MNHNS and CDR2 as SASEGT. In nucleotides, the CDR3 is TGTGCCAGCAGGAGCCCCTACGAGCAGTACTTC. This sequence encodes CASRSPYEQYF.

This rearrangement joins TRBV5-1 to TRBJ2-1; 8 positions match TRBD1. The CDR3 runs 14 residues. CDR1 is SGHRS, CDR2 YFSETQ, per germline. J gave up 3 bases and V 4 bases, and 3 bases lay outside the gene matches. The CDR3 protein is CASSRTGYYNEQFF. DNA for the CDR3: TGCGCCAGCAGCCGGACAGGGTACTACAATGAGCAGTTCTTC.

The chain couples TRBV5-6 to TRBJ2-7; 9 positions agree with TRBD2. The ends lost 5 bases at V and 5 bases at J; junction bases unmatched: 5. Germline V lookup: CDR1 SGHDT, CDR2 YYEEEE. This CDR3 has 13 residues. This CDR3 is CASSSSSGDEQYF. The CDR3 nucleotides are TGTGCCAGCAGTTCGTCTAGCGGGGACGAGCAGTACTTC.

V and J are TRBV7-9 and TRBJ1-2; D perhaps matches TRBD1 (6 bases). The CDR3 has 15 amino acids. The V gene lost 4 bases and the J gene lost 0 bases, with 12 bases spanning the gap. CDR1 is SEHNR, CDR2 FQNEAQ, per germline (reference sequence). CDR3 nucleotide sequence: TGTGCCAGCAGCTCGGGGGGCACGGCTAACTATGGCTACACCTTC. This sequence encodes CASSSGGTANYGYTF.

The chain uses TRBV7-2 and TRBJ1-4; 9 bases are a match to TRBD1. The CDR3 has 15 residues. The trim removed 2 bases at V and 7 bases at J, leaving 5 bases unmatched. Germline CDR1 and CDR2: SGHTA and FQGNSA. CDR3 sequence reads: CASSLQGQGPEKLFF. The CDR3 region has the DNA TGTGCCAGCAGCTTACAGGGACAGGGCCCTGAAAAACTGTTTTTT.

V gene TRBV5-4 combines with J gene TRBJ2-5, with TRBD2 matching over 11 bases. The J call may be faulty, since TRBJ2-7 better matches the DNA end. Looked up from germline, CDR1 is SGHNT and CDR2 is YYREEE (reference sequence). There are 15 residues in the CDR3. The CDR3 is CASSPVAGGPDEQYF. The CDR3 bases are TGTGCCAGCAGCCCGGTAGCGGGGGGGCCCGACGAGCAGTACTTC.

The J gene is TRBJ2-7, the V gene TRBV4-2; 7 bases are shared with TRBD1. This CDR3 spans 15 amino acids. Trimming at V came to 4 bases and at J to 0 bases, leaving 6 bases not matched to a gene. Germline lookup yields CDR1 LGHNA and CDR2 YNFKEQ. The CDR3 bases are TGTGCCAGCAGCCGCCAGGGGGAAAGCTCCTACGAGCAGTACTTC. Encoded protein: CASSRQGESSYEQYF.

This clone has more than one count but fewer than ten. The chain employs TRBV5-8 and TRBJ1-5; 11 bases are shared with TRBD1. V lost 2 bases and J lost 7; bases outside the gene matches: 5. Germline V gene sequence: CDR1 SGHTS, CDR2 YDEGEE. This CDR3 comprises 15 residues. The CDR3: CASSFEDRGLQPQHF. CDR3 bases: TGTGCCAGCAGCTTTGAGGACAGGGGGCTACAGCCCCAGCATTTT.

The chain has TRBV4-1 and TRBJ2-3; perhaps TRBD1 as D (6 bases). V lost 0 bases to trimming and J lost 3 bases, with 7 bases between them. The CDR3 loop spans 14 amino acids. Germline V gene lookup returns CDR1 MGHRA and CDR2 YSYEKL. CDR3 bases: TGCGCCAGCAGCCAAGACAGGGGAACAGATACGCAGTATTTT. Its protein is CASSQDRGTDTQYF.

The J gene is TRBJ2-3, the V gene TRBV11-1; 8 bases are shared with TRBD2. V was clipped by 4 bases and J by 2 bases; unmatched bases: 11. This CDR3 region has 17 residues. CDR1 and CDR2 (germline): SGHAT, FQDESV (reference sequence). The CDR3 DNA is TGTGCCAGCAGCTCGAACTTAGCGGGGCGGAACACAGATACGCAGTATTTT. Translated: CASSSNLAGRNTDTQYF.

The chain couples TRBV21-1 to TRBJ1-6; the table gives TRBD1 as D, unverified against the DNA. TRBV21-1 is reported as a pseudogene. The CDR3 contains 15 residues. CDR3 coding DNA: TGTGCCAGCAGCAGAGACAGGACGGTAAATTCACCCCTCCACTTT. Translation: CASSRDRTVNSPLHF.

A single count supports this clone. The genes are TRBV18 and TRBJ1-3; D may be TRBD1 (5 bases). Germline lookup yields CDR1 KGHSH and CDR2 LQKENI. V was pared by 6 bases and J by 1 base, with 19 bases between. CDR3 size: 17 residues. CDR3 sequence (DNA): TGTGCCAGCTCCCTTCGTTCCACAGGTGTATCTGGAAACACCATATATTTT. It is translated as CASSLRSTGVSGNTIYF.